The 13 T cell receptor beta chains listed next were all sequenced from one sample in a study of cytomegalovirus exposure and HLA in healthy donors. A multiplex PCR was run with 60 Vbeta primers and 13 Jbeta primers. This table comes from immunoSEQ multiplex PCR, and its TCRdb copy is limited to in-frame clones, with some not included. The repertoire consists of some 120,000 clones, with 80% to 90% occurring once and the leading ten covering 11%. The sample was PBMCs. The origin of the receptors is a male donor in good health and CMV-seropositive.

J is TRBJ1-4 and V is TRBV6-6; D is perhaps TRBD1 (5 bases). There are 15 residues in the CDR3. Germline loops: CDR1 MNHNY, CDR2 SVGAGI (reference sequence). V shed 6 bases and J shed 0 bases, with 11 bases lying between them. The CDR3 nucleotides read TGTGCCAGCAGCTCCGGGGGGGCAACTAATGAAAAACTGTTTTTT. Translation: CASSSGGATNEKLFF.

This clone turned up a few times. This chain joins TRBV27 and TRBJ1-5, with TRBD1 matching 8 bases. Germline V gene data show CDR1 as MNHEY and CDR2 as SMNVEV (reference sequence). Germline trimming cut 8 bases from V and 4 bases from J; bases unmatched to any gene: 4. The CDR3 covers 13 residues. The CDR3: CASGGQGNQPQHF. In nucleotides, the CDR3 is TGTGCCAGCGGTGGACAGGGTAATCAGCCCCAGCATTTT.

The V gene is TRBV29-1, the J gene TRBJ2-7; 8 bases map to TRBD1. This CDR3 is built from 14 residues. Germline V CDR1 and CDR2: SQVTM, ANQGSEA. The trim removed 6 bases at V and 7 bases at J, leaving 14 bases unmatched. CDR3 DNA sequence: TGCAGCGTCGTCCCCGCGACAGGGGCTGGTGAGCAGTACTTC. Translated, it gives CSVVPATGAGEQYF.

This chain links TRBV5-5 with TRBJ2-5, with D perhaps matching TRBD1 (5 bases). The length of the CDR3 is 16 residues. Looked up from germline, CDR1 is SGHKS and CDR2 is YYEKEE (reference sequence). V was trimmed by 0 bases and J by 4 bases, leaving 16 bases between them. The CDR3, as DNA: TGTGCCAGCAGCTTGGCACCTGCCCAGGGTTCAGAGACCCAGTACTTC. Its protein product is CASSLAPAQGSETQYF.

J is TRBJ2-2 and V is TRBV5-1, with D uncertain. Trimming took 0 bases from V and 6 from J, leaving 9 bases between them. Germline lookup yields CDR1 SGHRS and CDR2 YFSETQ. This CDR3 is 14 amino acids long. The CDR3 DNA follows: TGCGCCAGCAGCTTGGAAGCCTTTTCCGGGGAGCTGTTTTTT. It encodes CASSLEAFSGELFF.

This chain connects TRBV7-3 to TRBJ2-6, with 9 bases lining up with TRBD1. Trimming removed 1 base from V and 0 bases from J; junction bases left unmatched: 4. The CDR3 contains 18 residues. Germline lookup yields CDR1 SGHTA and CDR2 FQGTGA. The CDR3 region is CASSLMGQGLSGANVLTF. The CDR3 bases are TGTGCCAGCAGCTTAATGGGACAGGGCCTCTCTGGGGCCAACGTCCTGACTTTC. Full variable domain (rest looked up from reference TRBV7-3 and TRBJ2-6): GAGVSQTPSNKVTEKGKYVELRCDPISGHTALYWYRQSLGQGPEFLIYFQGTGAADDSGLPNDRFFAVRPEGSVSTLKIQRTERGDSAVYLCASSLMGQGLSGANVLTFGAGSRLTVL.

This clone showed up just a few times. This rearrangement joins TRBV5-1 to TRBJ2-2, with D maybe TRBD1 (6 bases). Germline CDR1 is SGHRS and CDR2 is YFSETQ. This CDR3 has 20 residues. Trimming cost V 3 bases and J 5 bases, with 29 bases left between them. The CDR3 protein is CASSSGIFSVNRVGTGELFF. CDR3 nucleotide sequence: TGCGCCAGCAGCTCCGGTATCTTCTCGGTCAACAGGGTTGGAACCGGGGAGCTGTTTTTT.

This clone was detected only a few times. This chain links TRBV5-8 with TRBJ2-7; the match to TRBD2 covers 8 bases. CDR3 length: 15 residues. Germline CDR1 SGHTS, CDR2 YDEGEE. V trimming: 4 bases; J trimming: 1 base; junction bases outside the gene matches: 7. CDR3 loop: CASSRSSGLSYEQYF. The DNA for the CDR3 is TGTGCCAGCAGCCGGTCTAGCGGGTTATCCTACGAGCAGTACTTC. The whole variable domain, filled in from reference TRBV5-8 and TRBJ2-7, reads EAGVTQSPTHLIKTRGQQATLRCSPISGHTSVYWYQQALGLGLQFLLWYDEGEERNRGNFPPRFSGRQFPNYSSELNVNALELEDSALYLCASSRSSGLSYEQYFGPGTRLTVT.

The CDR3 DNA reads as TGTGCCAGCAGCTCTGGGACAGGGTCCTACGAGCAGTACTTC. Its protein product is CASSSGTGSYEQYF. The chain recombines TRBV11-1 with TRBJ2-7, with 9 bases matching TRBD1. Germline loops: CDR1 SGHAT, CDR2 FQDESV (reference sequence). V dropped 4 bases and J dropped 1; count of bases not matched to a gene: 2. The CDR3 has 14 residues.

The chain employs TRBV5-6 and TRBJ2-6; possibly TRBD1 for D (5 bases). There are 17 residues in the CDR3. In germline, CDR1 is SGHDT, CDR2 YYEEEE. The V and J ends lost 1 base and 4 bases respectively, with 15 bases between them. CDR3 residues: CASSLLGAQAGANVLTF. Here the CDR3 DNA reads TGTGCCAGCAGCTTGCTGGGCGCACAGGCGGGGGCCAACGTCCTGACTTTC.

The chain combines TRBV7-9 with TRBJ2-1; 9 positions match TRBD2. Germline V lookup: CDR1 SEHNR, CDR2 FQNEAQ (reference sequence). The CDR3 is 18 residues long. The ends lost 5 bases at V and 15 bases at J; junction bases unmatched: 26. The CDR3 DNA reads TGTGCCAGCAGCCCCGAGACAGGGACACTAGCGGGTCATGCGAAGAGGTTCTTC. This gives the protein CASSPETGTLAGHAKRFF.

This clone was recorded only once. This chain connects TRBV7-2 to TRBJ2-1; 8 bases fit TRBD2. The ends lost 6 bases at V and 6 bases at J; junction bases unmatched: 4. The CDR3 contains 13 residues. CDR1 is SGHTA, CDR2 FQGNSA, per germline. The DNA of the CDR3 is TGTGCCAGCAGAGTAGCGGGACCCAATGAGCAGTTCTTC. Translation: CASRVAGPNEQFF. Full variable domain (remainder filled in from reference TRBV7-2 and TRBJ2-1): GAGVSQSPSNKVTEKGKDVELRCDPISGHTALYWYRQSLGQGLEFLIYFQGNSAPDKSGLPSDRFSAERTGGSVSTLTIQRTQQEDSAVYLCASRVAGPNEQFFGPGTRLTVL.

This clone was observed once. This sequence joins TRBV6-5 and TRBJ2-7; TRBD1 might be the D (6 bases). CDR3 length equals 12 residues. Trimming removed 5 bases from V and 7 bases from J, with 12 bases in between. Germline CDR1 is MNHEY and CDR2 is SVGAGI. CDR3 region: CASSEDRREQYF. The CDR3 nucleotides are TGTGCCAGCAGTGAAGACAGGAGGGAGCAGTACTTC.